These 8 T cell receptor beta chains originate from one sample sequenced in a study of T cell responses to AZD1222 COVID-19 vaccine. TCRdb keeps only in-frame clones here, not all; method: immunoSEQ multiplex PCR. This table has about 110,000 clones, around 84% appearing once. Sequencing used peripheral blood, obtained on day 0 of AZD1222 vaccination. These receptors were obtained from an adult in good health.

V is TRBV5-1 and J is TRBJ1-2, with TRBD1 matching 7 bases. The CDR3 covers 15 residues. J was trimmed by 1 base and V by 4 bases; bases with no gene match: 7. Germline assignment: CDR1 SGHRS and CDR2 YFSETQ. This chain's CDR3 is CASSPGQALNYGYTF. The CDR3 bases are TGCGCCAGCAGCCCAGGACAGGCCCTTAACTATGGCTACACCTTC.

The chain joins TRBV5-1 to TRBJ2-3, with no clear D. CDR3 length: 16 residues. V was clipped by 0 bases and J by 4 bases, with 15 bases between them. CDR1 and CDR2 from the germline V gene are SGHRS and YFSETQ. The CDR3 is CASSLAARVDPDTQYF. In DNA, the CDR3 is TGCGCCAGCAGCTTGGCAGCGCGAGTCGATCCAGATACGCAGTATTTT.

The genes are TRBV9 and TRBJ1-4; D unclear. Germline lookup yields CDR1 SGDLS and CDR2 YYNGEE. The V end lost 0 bases, the J end lost 5 bases, and 8 bases lay between the germline ends. This CDR3 has 14 amino acids. CDR3 nucleotide sequence: TGTGCCAGCAGCGTAGGAGAACTCAATGAAAAACTGTTTTTT. Amino acids: CASSVGELNEKLFF.

V usage is TRBV3-1 (or the pseudogene TRBV3-2) and J usage is TRBJ2-6; TRBD2 matches at 10 bases. From germline, CDR1 is LGHDT and CDR2 YNNKEL (reference sequence). The CDR3 spans 18 residues. The V and J ends lost 6 bases and 3 bases, in that order; junction bases with no gene match: 11. The CDR3 sequence: CASSRLAGDLHGANVLTF. The DNA for the CDR3 is TGTGCCAGCAGTAGACTAGCGGGTGATTTGCATGGGGCCAACGTCCTGACTTTC.

CDR3 sequence: CASSRGTEISPLHF. The CDR3 DNA follows: TGCGCCAGCAGCCGCGGGACGGAAATTTCACCCCTCCACTTT. The chain is built from TRBV5-1 and TRBJ1-6; D possibly corresponds to TRBD1 (5 bases). V lost 4 bases to trimming and J lost 9 bases, with 14 bases between them. The germline CDR1 and CDR2 sequences are SGHRS and YFSETQ. This CDR3 comprises 14 residues.

The chain joins TRBV5-6 to TRBJ2-1; D remains unclear. From germline, CDR1 is SGHDT and CDR2 YYEEEE. V lost 1 base and J lost 7, with 15 bases in between. The CDR3 runs 15 residues. CDR3 sequence reads: CASSLQWTTGNEQFF. CDR3 DNA: TGTGCCAGCAGCTTGCAGTGGACGACCGGGAATGAGCAGTTCTTC.

This clone appeared once. This chain connects TRBV3-1 (or the pseudogene TRBV3-2) to TRBJ1-5; D is ambiguous. The CDR3 has 15 residues. V lost 3 bases and J 4 bases, leaving 13 bases between the germline ends. The germline V gene has CDR1 LGHDT and CDR2 YNNKEL (reference sequence). CDR3 sequence reads: CASSQWSPPNQPQHF. CDR3 in DNA: TGTGCCAGCAGCCAGTGGTCGCCCCCAAATCAGCCCCAGCATTTT.

V is TRBV2 and J is TRBJ2-2; unclear D gene. The CDR3 is 11 residues long. V was pared by 8 bases and J by 6 bases, with 7 bases between. From germline, CDR1 is SNHLY and CDR2 FYNNEI. The CDR3 nucleotides are TGTGCCAGCCTTAGCCCCGGGGAGCTGTTTTTT. This translates into CASLSPGELFF.